This T cell receptor (beta chain) came from a study of T cell changes during pregnancy in multiple sclerosis. Profiling relied on immunoSEQ multiplex PCR, and the TCRdb table lists in-frame clones only, not all of them. The table lists fewer than 60,000 clones, around 93% of them singletons, with 0.6% to 0.7% in the top ten. The clonotype comes from a female donor with multiple sclerosis, enrolled in a pregnancy study. The specimen comprised CD4+ T cells from peripheral blood mononuclear cells, sampled after pregnancy.

This chain's CDR3 is CASSPLVAGGHEETQYF. In DNA form, the CDR3 reads TGTGCCAGCTCACCCCTAGTAGCGGGGGGGCACGAAGAGACCCAGTACTTC. This chain joins TRBV18 and TRBJ2-5; 11 positions match TRBD2. Germline values: CDR1 KGHSH, CDR2 LQKENI. The J segment lost 3 bases and the V segment lost 3 bases, leaving 9 bases of the junction unmatched. The CDR3 is 17 residues long.